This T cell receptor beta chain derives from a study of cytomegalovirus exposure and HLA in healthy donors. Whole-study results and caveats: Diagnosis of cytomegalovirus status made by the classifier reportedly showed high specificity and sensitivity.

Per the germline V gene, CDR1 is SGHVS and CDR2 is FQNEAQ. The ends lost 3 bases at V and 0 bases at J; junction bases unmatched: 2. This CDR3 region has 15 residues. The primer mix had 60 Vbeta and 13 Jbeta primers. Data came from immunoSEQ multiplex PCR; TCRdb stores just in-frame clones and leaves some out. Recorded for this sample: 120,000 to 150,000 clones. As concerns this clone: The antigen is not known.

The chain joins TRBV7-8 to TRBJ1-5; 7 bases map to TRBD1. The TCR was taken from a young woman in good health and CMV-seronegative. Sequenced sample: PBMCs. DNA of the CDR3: TGTGCCAGCAGCTTGGACAGGCTTAGCAATCAGCCCCAGCATTTT. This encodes CASSLDRLSNQPQHF.